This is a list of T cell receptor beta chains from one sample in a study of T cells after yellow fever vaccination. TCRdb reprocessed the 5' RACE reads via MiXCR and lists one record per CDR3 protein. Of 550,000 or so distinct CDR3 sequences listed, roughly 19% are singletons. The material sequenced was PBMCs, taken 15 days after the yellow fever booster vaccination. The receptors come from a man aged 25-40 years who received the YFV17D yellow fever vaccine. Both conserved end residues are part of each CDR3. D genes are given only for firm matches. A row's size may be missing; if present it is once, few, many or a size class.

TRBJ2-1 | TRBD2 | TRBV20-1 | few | CSASASGNNEQFF | TGCAGTGCTAGTGCTAGCGGAAACAATGAGCAGTTCTTC
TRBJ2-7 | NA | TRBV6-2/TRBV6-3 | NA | CASSYVLYEQYF | TGTGCCAGCAGTTACGTTCTCTACGAGCAGTACTTC
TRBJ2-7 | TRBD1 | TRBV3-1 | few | CASSQGPRQGTEQYF | TGTGCCAGCAGCCAAGGTCCGAGACAGGGAACCGAGCAGTACTTC
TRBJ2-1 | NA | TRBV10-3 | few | CAISVQLVSEQFF | TGTGCCATCAGTGTTCAACTAGTGTCCGAGCAGTTCTTC
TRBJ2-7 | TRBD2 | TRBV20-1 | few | CSAYLTSGSSYEQYF | TGCAGTGCTTATCTCACTAGCGGGTCCTCCTACGAGCAGTACTTC
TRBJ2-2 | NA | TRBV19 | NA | CASSMAAGRYTGELFF | TGTGCCAGTAGTATGGCGGCAGGGAGGTACACCGGGGAGCTGTTTTTT
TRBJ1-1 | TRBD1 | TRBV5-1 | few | CASSVDRGLTEAFF | TGCGCCAGCAGCGTCGACAGGGGTTTGACTGAAGCTTTCTTT
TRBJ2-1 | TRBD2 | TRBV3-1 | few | CASSQALAGVDHEQFF | TGTGCCAGCAGCCAAGCCTTAGCGGGAGTAGATCATGAGCAGTTCTTC
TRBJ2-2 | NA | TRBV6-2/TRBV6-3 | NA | CASSPEDTGELFF | TGTGCCAGCAGTCCTGAGGACACCGGGGAGCTGTTTTTT
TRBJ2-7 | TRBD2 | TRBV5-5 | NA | CASSLETSGRGYEQYF | TGTGCCAGCAGCTTGGAGACTAGCGGGAGGGGATACGAGCAGTACTTC
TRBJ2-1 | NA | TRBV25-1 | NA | CASSVAPRGPYNEQFF | TGTGCCAGCAGTGTCGCCCCCAGGGGACCTTACAATGAGCAGTTCTTC
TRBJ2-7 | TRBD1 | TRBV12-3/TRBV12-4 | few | CASSPGTGGDYEQYF | TGTGCCAGCAGTCCGGGGACAGGGGGCGATTACGAGCAGTACTTC
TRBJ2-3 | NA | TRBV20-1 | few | CSARNSEGRIGTDTQYF | TGCAGTGCTAGAAATTCTGAGGGGAGAATAGGCACAGATACGCAGTATTTT
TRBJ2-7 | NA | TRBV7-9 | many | CASRRDGSSYEQYF | TGTGCCAGCCGCCGGGACGGCAGCTCCTACGAGCAGTACTTC
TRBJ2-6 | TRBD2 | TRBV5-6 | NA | CASSLRGSGIYGIAGANILTF | TGTGCCAGCAGCTTGAGAGGTAGCGGGATATACGGGATTGCTGGGGCCAACATCCTGACTTTC
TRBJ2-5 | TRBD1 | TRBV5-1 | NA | CASSGGQGIDQETQYF | TGCGCCAGCAGCGGGGGACAGGGCATAGACCAAGAGACCCAGTACTTC
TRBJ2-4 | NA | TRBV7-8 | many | CASSTLKGAKNIQYF | TGTGCCAGCAGCACCCTGAAAGGAGCCAAAAACATTCAGTACTTC
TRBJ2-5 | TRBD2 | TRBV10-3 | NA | CAIRRERAQETQYF | TGTGCCATCAGGCGGGAGAGGGCCCAAGAGACCCAGTACTTC
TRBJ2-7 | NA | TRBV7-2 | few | CASSSGSGGAYEQYF | TGTGCCAGCAGCTCGGGTAGCGGAGGGGCGTACGAGCAGTACTTC
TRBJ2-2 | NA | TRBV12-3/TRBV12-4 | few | CASSFVYTGELFF | TGTGCCAGCAGTTTCGTCTACACCGGGGAGCTGTTTTTT
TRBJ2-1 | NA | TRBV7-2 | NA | CASTIGPYNEQFF | TGTGCCAGCACAATTGGGCCCTACAATGAGCAGTTCTTC
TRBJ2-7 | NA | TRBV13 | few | CASSLFGGSSSYEQYF | TGTGCCAGCAGCTTATTTGGCGGCTCGAGCTCCTACGAGCAGTACTTC
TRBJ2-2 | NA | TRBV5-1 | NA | CASSLFQQTGELFF | TGCGCCAGCAGCTTGTTCCAGCAGACCGGGGAGCTGTTTTTT
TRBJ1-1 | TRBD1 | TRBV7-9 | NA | CASSLRQGLNTEAFF | TGTGCCAGCAGCCTACGACAGGGCTTGAACACTGAAGCTTTCTTT
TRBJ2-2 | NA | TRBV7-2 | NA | CASSWGLAAGELFF | TGTGCCAGCAGCTGGGGGCTTGCGGCCGGGGAGCTGTTTTTT
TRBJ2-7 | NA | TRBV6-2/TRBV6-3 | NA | CASNKPGAPYEQYF | TGTGCCAGCAACAAGCCAGGGGCTCCCTACGAGCAGTACTTC
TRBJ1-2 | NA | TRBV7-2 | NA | CASRARYGYTF | TGTGCCAGCAGAGCCCGCTATGGCTACACCTTC
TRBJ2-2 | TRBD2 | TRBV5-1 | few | CASSPLSGRSTGELFF | TGCGCCAGCAGCCCCCTTAGCGGGAGAAGCACCGGGGAGCTGTTTTTT
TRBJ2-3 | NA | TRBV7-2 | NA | CASSLVGIGTDTQYF | TGTGCCAGCAGCTTAGTCGGGATTGGCACAGATACGCAGTATTTT
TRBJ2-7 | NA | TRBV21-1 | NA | CASTQGLATSYEQYF | TGTGCCAGCACCCAGGGCCTAGCGACTTCCTACGAGCAGTACTTC
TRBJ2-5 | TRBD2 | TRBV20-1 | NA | CSARLAGGRETQYF | TGCAGTGCCCGTCTAGCGGGAGGTAGAGAGACCCAGTACTTC
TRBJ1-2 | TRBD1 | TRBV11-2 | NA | CASSLITWDRASQIYGYTF | TGTGCCAGCAGCTTAATAACCTGGGACAGGGCCTCACAAATCTATGGCTACACCTTC
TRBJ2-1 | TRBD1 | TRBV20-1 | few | CSDTGAEQFF | TGCAGTGACACAGGGGCTGAGCAGTTCTTC
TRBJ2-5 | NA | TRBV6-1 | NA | CASSQTGPGETQYF | TGTGCCAGCAGTCAGACAGGTCCCGGGGAGACCCAGTACTTC
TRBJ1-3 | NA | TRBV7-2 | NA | CASSFQTTGSTGNTIYF | TGTGCCAGCAGCTTTCAGACCACAGGGTCAACTGGAAACACCATATATTTT
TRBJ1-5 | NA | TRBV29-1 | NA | CSVGGQNNQPQHF | TGCAGCGTTGGAGGGCAGAACAATCAGCCCCAGCATTTT
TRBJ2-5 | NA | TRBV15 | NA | CATSRDIGTVETQYF | TGTGCCACCAGCAGAGATATTGGCACAGTAGAGACCCAGTACTTC
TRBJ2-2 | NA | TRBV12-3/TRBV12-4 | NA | CASRPVSTGELFF | TGTGCCAGCAGGCCGGTGTCCACCGGGGAGCTGTTTTTT
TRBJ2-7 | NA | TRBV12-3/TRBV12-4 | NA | CASSPWGDSSYEQYF | TGTGCCAGCAGTCCCTGGGGTGATAGCTCCTACGAGCAGTACTTC
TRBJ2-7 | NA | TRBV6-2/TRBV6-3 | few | CASSYFALAYEQYF | TGTGCCAGCAGTTACTTTGCACTAGCCTACGAGCAGTACTTC
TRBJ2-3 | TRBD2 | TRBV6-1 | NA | CASKSGSIADTQYF | TGTGCCAGCAAGAGCGGGAGTATCGCAGATACGCAGTATTTT
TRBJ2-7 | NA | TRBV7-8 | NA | CASSLSQDLSYEQYF | TGTGCCAGCAGCTTATCGCAGGACCTCTCCTACGAGCAGTACTTC
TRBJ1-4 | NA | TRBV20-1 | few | CSARDGEKLFF | TGCAGTGCTAGAGATGGGGAAAAACTGTTTTTT
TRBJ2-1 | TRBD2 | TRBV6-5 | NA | CASSSHGTRVADEQFF | TGTGCCAGCAGTTCTCATGGGACTAGGGTCGCGGACGAGCAGTTCTTC
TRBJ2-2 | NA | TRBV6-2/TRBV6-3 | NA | CASSYSKSLARGTGELFF | TGTGCCAGCAGTTACTCGAAGAGTCTAGCGAGAGGCACCGGGGAGCTGTTTTTT
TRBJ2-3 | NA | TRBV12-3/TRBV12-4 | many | CASSSPPDTQYF | TGTGCCAGCAGCAGCCCCCCAGATACGCAGTATTTT
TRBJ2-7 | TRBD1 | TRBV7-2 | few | CASSLGDRVEQYF | TGTGCCAGCAGCCTAGGGGACAGGGTCGAGCAGTACTTC
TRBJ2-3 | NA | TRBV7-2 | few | CASSLGRLDTQYF | TGTGCCAGCAGCTTAGGGCGCCTAGATACGCAGTATTTT
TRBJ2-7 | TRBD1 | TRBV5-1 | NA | CASSLAGGTGHYEQYF | TGCGCCAGCAGCTTGGCCGGCGGGACAGGGCACTACGAGCAGTACTTC
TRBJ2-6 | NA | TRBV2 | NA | CASSEAKGANVLTF | TGTGCCAGCAGTGAAGCGAAGGGGGCCAACGTCCTGACTTTC
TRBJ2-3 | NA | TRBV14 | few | CASSQVEFTQYF | TGTGCCAGCAGCCAAGTAGAGTTTACGCAGTATTTT
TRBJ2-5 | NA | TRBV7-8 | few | CASSLDRTVVQETQYF | TGTGCCAGCAGCTTAGACAGGACAGTTGTGCAAGAGACCCAGTACTTC
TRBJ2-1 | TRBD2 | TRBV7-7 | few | CASSLTSASGSEQFF | TGTGCCAGCAGCTTGACGAGCGCTAGCGGGAGTGAGCAGTTCTTC